This TCR beta chain originates from a study of blood T cell repertoires in COVID-19 (dated by TCRdb to the early 2020s). Background on the whole study: The collaborator samples originated in the United States, Italy and Spain and spanned the acute and convalescent phases of COVID-19. The samples were drawn from the first 160 participants of the ongoing ImmuneRACE study and from 950 to 1,500 subjects provided by 6 global collaborators. The sample metadata nearly always contained a de-identified subject ID, COVID-19 status, age in years and sex. The dataset comprised deeply sampled blood TCRbeta repertoires from subjects exposed to, actively infected with, or recovered from COVID-19. The material from the prospective study consisted of cDNA or gDNA derived from T cells, B-cell-depleted T cells, or PBMCs. A freely available public database, intended as a resource for researchers studying the immune response to SARS-CoV-2, is where the repertoires were released. Where HLA class I and class II types were available, the types were taken from metadata supplied by the sample provider, not from assay-based typing.

Points the paper makes about the study in general: How much clinical and demographic metadata was included differed by source and by participant, and the metadata was provided uncurated.

Whole blood was collected in K2EDTA tubes by collaborating institutions according to the institutions' own protocols. For TCRbeta analysis, collaborator samples were shipped as frozen whole blood, as isolated PBMCs, or as DNA extracted from either sample type. Comment on this clone: Its antigen remains undetermined. One base away there is no much larger clone; base qualities are not given.

TCRbeta CDR3 regions were amplified from genomic DNA by means of the immunoSEQ Assay, a bias-controlled multiplex PCR. The authors' pipeline ran thus. Within the assay, amplification of reference gene primers was used to estimate how many nucleated cells each sample contained. To quantify the absolute abundance of each unique TCRbeta CDR3 rearrangement, sequence reads were collapsed and filtered. For each sample, productive Simpson clonality was calculated as the square root of Simpson's diversity index over productive rearrangements. TCRdb carries this immuneACCESS record with in-frame sequences only. Its versions omit some clonotypes, under half of them owing to an unresolved V gene in the studies checked, with the rest unexplained. V and J calls and clone size are as listed in that table; D and trimming were resolved from the DNA. This sample holds over 60,000 clones; approximately 84% were observed only once. Together, the top ten hold about a tenth of the sample.

Input material: peripheral blood. The TCR was taken from a man in his 70s with active or convalescent COVID-19.

CDR3 reads: CASSPHMTPPNEKLFF. In nucleotide form, the sequence is TGTGCCAGCAGCCCACATATGACACCACCTAATGAAAAACTGTTTTTT. This chain joins TRBV9 to TRBJ1-4, with the D gene not clear enough to name. Including the terminal cysteine and phenylalanine, the CDR3 comprises 16 residues. Of all the DNA, just the CDR3 is kept, 48 bases in frame from base 1. V drops 4 bases and J drops 3 bases, leaving 16 bases in between. The germline V gene specifies SGDLS as CDR1 and YYNGEE as CDR2.